A selection of T cell receptor beta chains follows, all from one sample in a study of blood T cell repertoires in COVID-19. This table comes from immunoSEQ multiplex PCR, and its TCRdb copy is limited to in-frame clones, with some not included. Of roughly 100,000 clones in the sample, roughly 85% are singletons; the top ten hold about 1.7%. Specimen: peripheral blood. Receptors were obtained from a woman aged 70-85 years with active or convalescent COVID-19. CDR3s include the opening cysteine and the closing phenylalanine or tryptophan. Fields, in order: V gene, D gene, clone size, J gene, CDR3 DNA, CDR3 protein. D genes are given only for firm matches. Some rows mark clone size as missing; the rest say once, few, many or name a class of expanded clone.

V gene: TRBV27
D gene: TRBD1
clone size: NA
J gene: TRBJ2-5
CDR3 DNA: TGTGCCAGCAGTCCCCAAAGGGGGCAGGAGACCCAGTACTTC
CDR3 protein: CASSPQRGQETQYF

V gene: TRBV18
D gene: TRBD1
clone size: NA
J gene: TRBJ2-1
CDR3 DNA: TGTGCCAGCTCACCAGGGACAGACTCCTACAATGAGCAGTTCTTC
CDR3 protein: CASSPGTDSYNEQFF

V gene: TRBV28
D gene: TRBD1
clone size: NA
J gene: TRBJ2-7
CDR3 DNA: TGTGCCAGCAGTGGTACGGGACAGGGACCCTACGAGCAGTACTTC
CDR3 protein: CASSGTGQGPYEQYF

V gene: TRBV11-2
D gene: TRBD1
clone size: once
J gene: TRBJ1-1
CDR3 DNA: TGTGCCAGCAGCCCTATAACGACAGGGTACACTGAAGCTTTCTTT
CDR3 protein: CASSPITTGYTEAFF

V gene: TRBV7-9
D gene: TRBD1
clone size: NA
J gene: TRBJ2-1
CDR3 DNA: TGTGCCAGCAGCTCGCGACAGGGCTCTGGTCTTGCGTTCTTC
CDR3 protein: CASSSRQGSGLAFF

V gene: TRBV28
D gene: NA
clone size: NA
J gene: TRBJ2-5
CDR3 DNA: TGTGCCAGCAGTTTGAACCAACGAGGGGAGACCCAGTACTTC
CDR3 protein: CASSLNQRGETQYF

V gene: TRBV5-4
D gene: TRBD2
clone size: many
J gene: TRBJ2-3
CDR3 DNA: TGTGCCAGCAGCTTCCCAGCGCGGGGGGGTGATACGCAGTATTTT
CDR3 protein: CASSFPARGGDTQYF

V gene: TRBV19
D gene: TRBD1
clone size: NA
J gene: TRBJ1-5
CDR3 DNA: TGTGCCAGTAGGGGAGGACAGGGCACGATTCTGGGGGATCAGCCCCAGCATTTT
CDR3 protein: CASRGGQGTILGDQPQHF

V gene: TRBV29-1
D gene: TRBD1
clone size: NA
J gene: TRBJ2-5
CDR3 DNA: TGCAGCGCCGGGGGACAGGGAGGAGAGACCCAGTACTTC
CDR3 protein: CSAGGQGGETQYF

V gene: TRBV5-1
D gene: TRBD2
clone size: NA
J gene: TRBJ2-7
CDR3 DNA: TGCGCCAGCAGCGACCTAGTTACTAGCGGGAGCGGCGAGCAGTACTTC
CDR3 protein: CASSDLVTSGSGEQYF

V gene: TRBV27
D gene: TRBD1
clone size: NA
J gene: TRBJ1-6
CDR3 DNA: TGTGCCAGCAGCCGATGGGGACAGGGTTATTCACCCCTCCACTTT
CDR3 protein: CASSRWGQGYSPLHF

V gene: TRBV4-3
D gene: NA
clone size: few
J gene: TRBJ1-5
CDR3 DNA: TGCGCCAGCAGCCAAGACCTTTATTCAGGGCCCCAGCATTTT
CDR3 protein: CASSQDLYSGPQHF

V gene: TRBV3-1/TRBV3-2
D gene: TRBD2
clone size: NA
J gene: TRBJ2-2
CDR3 DNA: TGTGCCAGCAGCCCCCCTAGCGGCACCGGGGAGCTGTTTTTT
CDR3 protein: CASSPPSGTGELFF

V gene: TRBV7-9
D gene: TRBD1
clone size: NA
J gene: TRBJ1-2
CDR3 DNA: TGTGCCAGCAGCCTTTCAACCGGGACAGGGGGCGCGGGCTACACCTTC
CDR3 protein: CASSLSTGTGGAGYTF

V gene: TRBV30
D gene: TRBD2
clone size: NA
J gene: TRBJ2-1
CDR3 DNA: TGTGCCTGGAGTGAAGGGACTAGCTCCTACAATGAGCAGTTCTTC
CDR3 protein: CAWSEGTSSYNEQFF

V gene: TRBV3-1/TRBV3-2
D gene: NA
clone size: NA
J gene: TRBJ2-7
CDR3 DNA: TGTGCCAGCAGCCCGTACGTAGCCGGATACGAGCAGTACTTC
CDR3 protein: CASSPYVAGYEQYF

V gene: TRBV29-1
D gene: NA
clone size: NA
J gene: TRBJ2-1
CDR3 DNA: TGCAGCGCCGACGAAAGCGGAGTTTACAATGAGCAGTTCTTC
CDR3 protein: CSADESGVYNEQFF

V gene: TRBV3-1/TRBV3-2
D gene: NA
clone size: NA
J gene: TRBJ1-2
CDR3 DNA: TGTGCCAGCAGCCAAGTCGCAGGGGTTGGAGGCTACACCTTC
CDR3 protein: CASSQVAGVGGYTF